This TCR beta chain was captured by sequencing in a study of control samples from healthy donors and cancer patients. The V and J ends lost 1 base and 5 bases, in that order; junction bases with no gene match: 3. CDR3 size: 14 residues. CDR1 is KGHSH, CDR2 LQKENI, per germline. The data were produced by immunoSEQ multiplex PCR, yet TCRdb's version contains in-frame clones alone and is incomplete. The table has about 97,000 clones, roughly 90% seen once; the top ten hold less than 8.5%. The TCR originated in a man aged 25-45 years in good health. This sequence joins TRBV18 and TRBJ1-1; 8 bases agree with TRBD1. Sequenced sample: blood. CDR3 DNA: TGTGCCAGCTCACCACGGACAGGGCGGACTGAAGCTTTCTTT. The encoded protein is CASSPRTGRTEAFF.